This is a list of T cell receptor beta chains from one sample in a study of post-analysis software for immune sequencing data. TCRdb ran MiXCR on the PCR reads and lists one entry per CDR3 protein. Of about 570,000 distinct CDR3 sequences listed, around 36% were seen once; the top ten hold roughly 6%. Sequenced sample: blood. The receptors shown here come from a girl aged 2 to 17 with multiple sclerosis. Each CDR3 is given with its conserved first and last residue. A D gene is named only where the DNA matches it firmly. Part of the rows lack a size; the others show once, few, many or a class for expanded clones.

clone size | J gene | D gene | V gene | CDR3 DNA | CDR3 protein
. | TRBJ1-2 | . | TRBV5-5 | TGTGCCAGCACCCCGGACAGCATAAACTATGGCTACACCTTC | CASTPDSINYGYTF
few | TRBJ1-2 | . | TRBV4-1 | TGCGCCAGCAGCCAAACCAAAACGGTACACTATGGCTACACCTTC | CASSQTKTVHYGYTF
few | TRBJ1-6 | . | TRBV4-2 | TGTGCCAGCAGCCAAGTTGTAGGGGCTTCACCCCTCCACTTT | CASSQVVGASPLHF
. | TRBJ1-5 | . | TRBV4-1 | TGCGCCAGCAGCCTAACCGGGACTCGAAATCAGCCCCAGCATTTT | CASSLTGTRNQPQHF
few | TRBJ1-1 | . | TRBV29-1 | TGCAGCGTTGAGGACGAGTTCCCGGCGCCGAACACTGAAGCTTTCTTT | CSVEDEFPAPNTEAFF
few | TRBJ2-1 | TRBD2 | TRBV5-1 | TGCGCCAGCAGCCCCGGAGGTATCCCCGGGACTAGCGGGGGTTTTGAGCAGTTCTTC | CASSPGGIPGTSGGFEQFF
few | TRBJ2-1 | . | TRBV29-1 | TGCAGCGTTGCCCTCGGCCTCCAGCAGTTCTTC | CSVALGLQQFF
. | TRBJ1-5 | . | TRBV4-1 | TGCGCCAGCAGCCATGGGGCCTCGCATGAGCCCCAGCATTTT | CASSHGASHEPQHF
. | TRBJ2-3 | TRBD2 | TRBV11-2 | TGTGCCAGCAGCTTAACTGCCGGGACTAGAAACACGGATACGCAGTATTTT | CASSLTAGTRNTDTQYF
. | TRBJ1-2 | TRBD1 | TRBV29-1 | TGCAGCTTCCGGACAGGAGACTATGGCTACACCTTC | CSFRTGDYGYTF
once | TRBJ2-3 | . | TRBV5-1 | TGCGCCAGCAGACCGGGGGGCTCTCATGATACGCAGTATTTT | CASRPGGSHDTQYF
. | TRBJ1-5 | TRBD1 | TRBV10-3 | TGTGCCATCAGTGCCGGGACAGGGAATCAGCCCCAGCATTTT | CAISAGTGNQPQHF
few | TRBJ2-4 | TRBD1 | TRBV25-1 | TGTGCCAGCACCCCGACAGGGTCCTATAACATTCAGTACTTC | CASTPTGSYNIQYF
once | TRBJ2-7 | . | TRBV2 | TGTGTCAGCAGTGCCCAGCGTACCTACGAGCAGTACTTC | CVSSAQRTYEQYF
. | TRBJ2-1 | TRBD2 | TRBV20-1 | TGCAGTGGAGCGGGGGGATACAATGAGCAGTTCTTC | CSGAGGYNEQFF
. | TRBJ2-1 | . | TRBV29-1 | TGCAGCGTTGGAACCGGGGGGCCCTACAATGAGCAGTTCTTC | CSVGTGGPYNEQFF
. | TRBJ1-2 | TRBD1 | TRBV11-2 | TGTGCCAGCAGCTTATCGGACAGGGCGGGCTACACCTTC | CASSLSDRAGYTF
. | TRBJ1-2 | TRBD1 | TRBV3-1 | TGTGCCAGTACGAGACAGGGGGCCGACTATGGCTACACCTTC | CASTRQGADYGYTF
many | TRBJ2-7 | . | TRBV6-4 | TGTGCCAGCAGTGCACCGGGGCTCCCCCGAGACGAGCAGTACTTC | CASSAPGLPRDEQYF
. | TRBJ1-2 | TRBD1 | TRBV24-1 | TGTGCCACCAGTGATACCGGACAGGGTCGTAACTATGGCTACACCTTC | CATSDTGQGRNYGYTF
few | TRBJ2-1 | . | TRBV6-5 | TGTGCCAGCAGTCCCCGACCAGGGTGGTCCCTCAATGAGCAGTTCTTC | CASSPRPGWSLNEQFF
few | TRBJ1-4 | TRBD1 | TRBV5-1 | TGCGCCAGCAGCTGGACAGGGGGCCTCGGTTCTAGCTCTAATGAAAAACTGTTTTTT | CASSWTGGLGSSSNEKLFF
few | TRBJ2-1 | TRBD2 | TRBV5-1 | TGCGCCAGCAGCCCCGGCCTAGCGGGGAGGAGCTCCTACAATGAGCAGTTCTTC | CASSPGLAGRSSYNEQFF
many | TRBJ1-5 | . | TRBV3-1 | TGTGCCAGCAGCCAAGATCGCAATCAGCCCCAGCATTTT | CASSQDRNQPQHF
. | TRBJ2-3 | TRBD2 | TRBV7-6 | TGTGCCAGCAGCTTAGGCGCTAGCGGGGGGGCAGATACGCAGTATTTT | CASSLGASGGADTQYF
. | TRBJ1-1 | . | TRBV5-1 | TGCGCCAGCAGCTGGGGGGAGAACACTGAAGCTTTCTTT | CASSWGENTEAFF
. | TRBJ2-1 | TRBD1 | TRBV4-1 | TGCACCAGCAGCCGGCCGGGACAGGGACCTGAGCAGTTCTTC | CTSSRPGQGPEQFF
. | TRBJ1-1 | TRBD1 | TRBV12-3/TRBV12-4 | TGTGCCAGCAGTTTTGGGACAGGGGGCTTTGAGGTTCAAGCTTTCTTT | CASSFGTGGFEVQAFF
. | TRBJ2-1 | TRBD2 | TRBV5-1 | TGCGCCAGCAGCCAGGCCCTAGCGGGGGGGGCGGGCTCCTACAATGAGCAGTTCTTC | CASSQALAGGAGSYNEQFF
few | TRBJ2-3 | TRBD2 | TRBV20-1 | TGCAGTGCTTGGTCTAGCGGGGCTTCTAGCACAGATACGCAGTATTTT | CSAWSSGASSTDTQYF
. | TRBJ1-2 | . | TRBV28 | TGTGCCAGCACCTCGACAGGATTCTCCCCCTATGGCTACACCTTC | CASTSTGFSPYGYTF
. | TRBJ2-5 | TRBD2 | TRBV3-1 | TGTGCCAGCAGCCCCGGGGGGGGGCCTCAGGGAGAGACCCAGTACTTC | CASSPGGGPQGETQYF
. | TRBJ1-2 | . | TRBV9 | TGTGCCAGCAGTGAAGGTTTAACTAGGGGCTACACCTTC | CASSEGLTRGYTF
once | TRBJ2-7 | TRBD1 | TRBV5-6 | TGTGCCAGCAGCTTTTTCGCCCCCCCGGGACAGGGTACCTACGAGCAGTACTTC | CASSFFAPPGQGTYEQYF
few | TRBJ1-1 | . | TRBV6-5 | TGTGCCAGCAGTTACATCGGGGGCAACGGGGCTGAAGCTTTCTTT | CASSYIGGNGAEAFF
. | TRBJ1-6 | . | TRBV9 | TGTGCCAGCAGCCCCCAGGGAGATAATTCACCCCTCCACTTT | CASSPQGDNSPLHF
few | TRBJ2-7 | . | TRBV5-1 | TGCGCCAGCAGTTACACCACCTACGAGCAGTACTTC | CASSYTTYEQYF
. | TRBJ2-5 | TRBD2 | TRBV20-1 | TGCAGTGCTGGGGAGCCTAGCGGGTGGCAAGAGACCCAGTACTTC | CSAGEPSGWQETQYF
. | TRBJ2-5 | . | TRBV12-3/TRBV12-4 | TGTGCCAGCAGTTTAGGCGTTTCTTGGGACTCAAAAGAGACCCAGTACTTC | CASSLGVSWDSKETQYF
few | TRBJ2-7 | TRBD1 | TRBV6-1 | TGTGCCAGCAGTGTTGGGACAGGGAATTCCTACGAGCAGTACTTC | CASSVGTGNSYEQYF
. | TRBJ1-2 | TRBD1 | TRBV29-1 | TGCAGCGTCGGAGACAGGGAGGGCTATGGCTACACCTTC | CSVGDREGYGYTF
few | TRBJ2-3 | . | TRBV4-1 | TGCGCCAGCAGCCAAGGGCTCATCAGCACAGATACGCAGTATTTT | CASSQGLISTDTQYF
few | TRBJ2-5 | TRBD2 | TRBV20-1 | TGCAGTGCCGGGACTAGCGGGGGGGAAGAGACCCAGTACTTC | CSAGTSGGEETQYF
few | TRBJ1-2 | . | TRBV9 | TGTGCCAGCAGCGTAGTAGGAAACTATGGCTACACCTTC | CASSVVGNYGYTF
. | TRBJ2-5 | TRBD2 | TRBV3-1 | TGTGCCAGCAGCCAGACCCGACTAGCGGGTCAAGAGACCCAGTACTTC | CASSQTRLAGQETQYF
. | TRBJ1-1 | . | TRBV5-1 | TGCGCCAGCAGCTTCAACAGGGAACTTGAAGCTTTCTTT | CASSFNRELEAFF
few | TRBJ2-7 | TRBD1 | TRBV6-5 | TGTGCCAGCACCACGAGGGACAGGGCTCCTTGGGAGCAGTACTTC | CASTTRDRAPWEQYF
. | TRBJ2-7 | . | TRBV7-9 | TGTGCCAGCAGCCCCTACGGACAGTTAAACTACGAGCAGTACTTC | CASSPYGQLNYEQYF
. | TRBJ1-5 | . | TRBV28 | TGTGCCAGCATCCAGGGCTATAGCAATCAGCCCCAGCATTTT | CASIQGYSNQPQHF
. | TRBJ1-1 | . | TRBV6-1 | TGTGCCAGCAGTCCGACCTACACTGAAGCTTTCTTT | CASSPTYTEAFF
few | TRBJ2-5 | TRBD2 | TRBV7-6 | TGTGCCAGCAGCTTAGCGGGACTAGTATCGGAGACCCAGTACTTC | CASSLAGLVSETQYF
few | TRBJ2-3 | . | TRBV4-1 | TGCGCCAGCAGCCAAGATTTGACGATTTGGGGCACAGATACGCAGTATTTT | CASSQDLTIWGTDTQYF
few | TRBJ2-7 | . | TRBV5-1 | TGCGCCAGCAGCTTCGACGGAGTAAGGTACGAGCAGTACTTC | CASSFDGVRYEQYF
. | TRBJ2-5 | . | TRBV6-2/TRBV6-3 | TGTGCCAGCAGTTACTTGAGCAGGGCAGAGACCCAGTACTTC | CASSYLSRAETQYF
few | TRBJ2-5 | . | TRBV12-3/TRBV12-4 | TGTGCCAGCAGGGGGAGTGGGGGATCTCGGACCCAGTACTTC | CASRGSGGSRTQYF
many | TRBJ2-3 | . | TRBV6-5 | TGTGCCAGCAGTTTAGGAGATCCCACAGATACGCAGTATTTT | CASSLGDPTDTQYF
few | TRBJ2-3 | . | TRBV18 | TGTGCCAGCTCACTGAGCCCGGACTTCACAGATACGCAGTATTTT | CASSLSPDFTDTQYF
. | TRBJ2-1 | . | TRBV9 | TGTGCCAGCAGCGTTCTAGAGAATGAGCAGTTCTTC | CASSVLENEQFF
. | TRBJ2-1 | TRBD2 | TRBV5-5 | TGTGCCAGCAGCCAAATTACCGGGACTAGCTGCAATGAGCAGTTCTTC | CASSQITGTSCNEQFF
. | TRBJ2-3 | . | TRBV6-5 | TGTGCCAGCCCAGCCGGGGACACAGATACGCAGTATTTT | CASPAGDTDTQYF